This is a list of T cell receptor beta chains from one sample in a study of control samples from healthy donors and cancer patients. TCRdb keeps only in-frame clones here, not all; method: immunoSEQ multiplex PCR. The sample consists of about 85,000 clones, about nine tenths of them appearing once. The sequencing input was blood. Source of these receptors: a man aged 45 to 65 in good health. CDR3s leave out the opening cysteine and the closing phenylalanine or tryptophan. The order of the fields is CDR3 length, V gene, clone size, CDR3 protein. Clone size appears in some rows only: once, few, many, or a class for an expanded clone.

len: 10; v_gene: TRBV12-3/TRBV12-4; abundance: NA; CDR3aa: ASSLGPQPQH
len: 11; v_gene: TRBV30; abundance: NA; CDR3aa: AWSVQGNTEAF
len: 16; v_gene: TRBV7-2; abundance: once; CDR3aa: ASSGLTYGTRHTDTQY
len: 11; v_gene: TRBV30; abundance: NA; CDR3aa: AWSAGTIYEQY
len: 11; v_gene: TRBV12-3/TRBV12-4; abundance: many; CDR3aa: ASSFRGWETQY
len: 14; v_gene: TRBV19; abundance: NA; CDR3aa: ASSINLGQGAGELF
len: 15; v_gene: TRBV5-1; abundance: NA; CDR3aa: ASSSPDGQDYNSPLH
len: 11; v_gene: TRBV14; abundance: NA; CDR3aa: ASSSQGYNEQF
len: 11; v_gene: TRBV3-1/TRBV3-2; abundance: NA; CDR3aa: ASSQGTFHEQY
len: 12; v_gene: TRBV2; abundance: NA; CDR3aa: ASSPTPGGGEQF
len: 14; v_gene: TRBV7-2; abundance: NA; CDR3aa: ASSLGSKGLAYEQY
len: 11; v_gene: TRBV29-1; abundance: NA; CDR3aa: SVEKGQGTGYT
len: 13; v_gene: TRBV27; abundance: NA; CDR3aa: ASSPRGLGGEKLF
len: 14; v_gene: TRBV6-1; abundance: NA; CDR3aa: ASSEGLGLGTDTQY
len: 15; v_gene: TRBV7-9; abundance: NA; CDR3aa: ASSPEGFPTSQETQY
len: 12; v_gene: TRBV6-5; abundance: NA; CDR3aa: ASTSVGRVSGYT
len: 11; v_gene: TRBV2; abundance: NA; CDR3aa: ASTRDSNYGYT
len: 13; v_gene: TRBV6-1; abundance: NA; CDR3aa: ASSESAGGRYLGN
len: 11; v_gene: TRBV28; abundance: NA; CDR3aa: ASMGGRGTEAF
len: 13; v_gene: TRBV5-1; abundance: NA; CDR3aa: ASSLRDRGDNEQF
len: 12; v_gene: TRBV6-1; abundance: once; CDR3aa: ASSEAGRADTQY
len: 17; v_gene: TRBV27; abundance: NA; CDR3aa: ASSLSNAQGVPSNSPLH
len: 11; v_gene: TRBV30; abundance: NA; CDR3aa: AWSDGPRETQY
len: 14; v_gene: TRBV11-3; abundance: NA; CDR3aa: ASSRLLAGVPYEQY
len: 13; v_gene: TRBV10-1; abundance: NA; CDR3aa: ASSEATESPSEAF
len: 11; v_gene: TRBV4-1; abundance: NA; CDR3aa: ASSLTGDNEQF
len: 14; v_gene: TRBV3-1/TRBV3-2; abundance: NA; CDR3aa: ASSVGQRWGNQPQH
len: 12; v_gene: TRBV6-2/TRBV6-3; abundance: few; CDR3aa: ASSYGGTTDTQY
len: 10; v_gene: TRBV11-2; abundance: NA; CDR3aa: ASSLGSGELF
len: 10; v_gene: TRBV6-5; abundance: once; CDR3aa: ASSPVGTEAF
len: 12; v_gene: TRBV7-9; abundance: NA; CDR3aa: ASSLTLGYNEQF
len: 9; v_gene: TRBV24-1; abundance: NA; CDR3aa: ATSEGDTQY
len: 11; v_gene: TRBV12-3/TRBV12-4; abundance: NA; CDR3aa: ASRQGTSGELF
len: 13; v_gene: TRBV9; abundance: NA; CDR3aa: ASSVGSSSYNEQF
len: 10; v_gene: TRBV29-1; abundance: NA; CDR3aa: SVAPLETEAF
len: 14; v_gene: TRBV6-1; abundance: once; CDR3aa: ASSALADRAPGEQY
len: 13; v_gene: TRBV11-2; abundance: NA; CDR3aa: ASSLSINMNTEAF
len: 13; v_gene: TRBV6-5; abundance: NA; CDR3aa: ASSYEGSFASPLH
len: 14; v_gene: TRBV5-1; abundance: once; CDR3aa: ASSWNGGARGNTIY
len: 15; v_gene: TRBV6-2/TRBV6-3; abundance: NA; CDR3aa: ASSYSPGLAGGGEQF